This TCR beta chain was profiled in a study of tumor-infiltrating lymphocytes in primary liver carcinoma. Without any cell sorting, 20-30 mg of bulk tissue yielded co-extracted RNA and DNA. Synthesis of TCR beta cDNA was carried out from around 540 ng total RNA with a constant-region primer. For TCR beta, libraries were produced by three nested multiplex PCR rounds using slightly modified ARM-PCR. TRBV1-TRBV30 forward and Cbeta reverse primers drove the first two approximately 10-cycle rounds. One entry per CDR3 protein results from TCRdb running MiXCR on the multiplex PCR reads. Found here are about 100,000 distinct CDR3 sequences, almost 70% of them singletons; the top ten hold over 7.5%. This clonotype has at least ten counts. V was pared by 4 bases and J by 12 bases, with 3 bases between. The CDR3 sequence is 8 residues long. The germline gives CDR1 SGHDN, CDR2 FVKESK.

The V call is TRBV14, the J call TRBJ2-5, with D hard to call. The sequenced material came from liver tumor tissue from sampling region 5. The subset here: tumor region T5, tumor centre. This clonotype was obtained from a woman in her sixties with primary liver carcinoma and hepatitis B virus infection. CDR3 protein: CASSLKYF. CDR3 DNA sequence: TGTGCCAGCAGCCTTAAGTACTTC. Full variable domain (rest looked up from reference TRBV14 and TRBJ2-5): EAGVTQFPSHSVIEKGQTVTLRCDPISGHDNLYWYRRVMGKEIKFLLHFVKESKQDESGMPNNRFLAERTGGTYSTLKVQPAELEDSGVYFCASSLKYFGPGTRLLVL.